These 21 T cell receptor beta chains were all obtained from the same sample, sequenced in a study of blood T cell repertoires in COVID-19. Sequencing used immunoSEQ multiplex PCR; TCRdb keeps in-frame clones, though not all of them. The profile shows more than 45,000 clones, approximately 81% of them singletons. Sequenced sample: peripheral blood. The origin of the receptors is a middle-aged man with active COVID-19.

V gene TRBV9 combines with J gene TRBJ2-5; TRBD1 matches at 8 bases. Germline values: CDR1 SGDLS, CDR2 YYNGEE. The V segment lost 3 bases and the J segment 5 bases; nucleotides outside the gene matches: 12. The CDR3 is 16 amino acids. The CDR3 loop is CASSAGTGNPGETQYF. Here the CDR3 DNA reads TGTGCCAGCAGCGCCGGGACAGGCAATCCTGGCGAGACCCAGTACTTC.

DNA of the CDR3: TGTGCCAGCAGCCCTTATCCTAAAAGGGGGGGACGGGACAACACCGGGGAGCTGTTTTTT. It codes for CASSPYPKRGGRDNTGELFF. The genes are TRBV7-8 and TRBJ2-2; tentative D call: TRBD2 (7 bases). Looked up from germline, CDR1 is SGHVS and CDR2 is FQNEAQ. This CDR3 comprises 20 residues. Trimming removed 5 bases at V and 2 bases at J, with 27 bases between.

The genes are TRBV5-1 and TRBJ2-2; 7 nucleotides align to TRBD1. CDR1 and CDR2 (germline): SGHRS, YFSETQ. The J segment lost 6 bases and the V segment lost 3 bases, leaving 11 bases of the junction unmatched. The CDR3 extends over 16 amino acids. The CDR3 sequence: CASSSTAWQGAGELFF. CDR3 coding DNA: TGCGCCAGCAGCTCTACGGCCTGGCAGGGGGCCGGGGAGCTGTTTTTT.

The chain carries TRBV14 and TRBJ2-7; TRBD1 aligns across 10 bases. V lost 0 bases and J lost 2; bases outside the gene matches: 7. CDR1 is SGHDN, CDR2 FVKESK, per germline. The CDR3 length is 17 residues. The CDR3 DNA sequence: TGTGCCAGCAGCCAAGATTGGGACAGGGGAATTCCCTACGAGCAGTACTTC. Its protein product is CASSQDWDRGIPYEQYF.

The chain is built from TRBV5-1 and TRBJ2-5; TRBD2 matches at 8 bases. CDR3 length: 16 residues. V was pared by 0 bases and J by 0 bases, with 4 bases of the junction left unmatched. Germline CDR1 and CDR2: SGHRS and YFSETQ. CDR3 amino acids: CASSLVVAGYQETQYF. In DNA, the CDR3 is TGCGCCAGCAGCTTGGTAGTAGCGGGATACCAAGAGACCCAGTACTTC.

The chain links TRBV5-4 to TRBJ1-2, with 8 bases that match TRBD1. From germline, CDR1 is SGHNT and CDR2 YYREEE (reference sequence). Losses at the gene ends were 4 bases for V and 3 bases for J; bases not matched to a gene: 5. The CDR3 sequence is 14 residues long. CDR3 protein: CASSAGQGDYGYTF. CDR3 DNA sequence: TGTGCCAGCAGCGCCGGACAGGGCGACTATGGCTACACCTTC.

The chain is built from TRBV7-9 and TRBJ1-2; D may be TRBD1 (5 bases). With 5 bases removed from V and 4 bases from J, the gap between germline ends came to 14 bases. CDR1 is SEHNR, CDR2 FQNEAQ, per germline (reference sequence). This CDR3 has 14 residues. DNA of the CDR3: TGTGCCAGCAGCCCCCGGGAGGGGCCCTATGGCTACACCTTC. It codes for CASSPREGPYGYTF.

The rearrangement links TRBV25-1 to TRBJ1-2; 10 bases match TRBD1. The CDR3 totals 17 residues. The germline gives CDR1 MGHDK, CDR2 SYGVNS. V was clipped by 5 bases and J by 5 bases; unmatched bases: 14. DNA of the CDR3: TGTGCCAGCAGTCCCTGGGGGGGGGACAGGGGACAATATGGCTACACCTTC. Translating gives CASSPWGGDRGQYGYTF.

The V call is TRBV19, the J call TRBJ1-2; 11 bases align to TRBD1. Germline V gene lookup returns CDR1 LNHDA and CDR2 SQIVND (reference sequence). J lost 1 base, V lost 5 bases, and 6 bases had no gene match. This CDR3 contains 16 residues. This CDR3 reads CASSPRTGGVNYGYTF. The CDR3 region has the DNA TGTGCCAGTAGTCCCAGGACAGGGGGCGTTAACTATGGCTACACCTTC. Together with reference TRBV19 and TRBJ1-2, the CDR3 gives the full variable domain: DGGITQSPKYLFRKEGQNVTLSCEQNLNHDAMYWYRQDPGQGLRLIYYSQIVNDFQKGDIAEGYSVSREKKESFPLTVTSAQKNPTAFYLCASSPRTGGVNYGYTFGSGTRLTVV.

The V gene is TRBV2, the J gene TRBJ1-6, with a tentative D call TRBD1 (5 bases). CDR3 size: 15 residues. V was shortened by 8 bases and J by 8 bases, with 19 bases between the two germline ends. The germline V gene encodes CDR1 SNHLY and CDR2 FYNNEI. For the CDR3, the DNA is TGTGCCAGCCCTAAGGGAGGACAACCAGATTCACCCCTCCACTTT. This encodes CASPKGGQPDSPLHF.

The V and J genes are TRBV18 and TRBJ2-7; D perhaps matches TRBD1 (5 bases). Germline CDR1 and CDR2: KGHSH and LQKENI. V was shortened by 4 bases and J by 2 bases, with 9 bases between the two germline ends. This CDR3 comprises 13 residues. The CDR3 reads CASSLQTAYEQYF. The CDR3 DNA reads TGTGCCAGCTCACTCCAGACAGCCTACGAGCAGTACTTC.

The chain combines TRBV7-2 with TRBJ1-1, with 7 bases aligning to TRBD1. This CDR3 is 14 amino acids long. Looked up from germline, CDR1 is SGHTA and CDR2 is FQGNSA. Unmatched junction bases numbered 3, after V lost 1 base and J lost 4 bases. CDR3 nucleotide sequence: TGTGCCAGCAGCTTAGGGGACAGTCCCACTGAAGCTTTCTTT. The encoded protein is CASSLGDSPTEAFF.

The chain carries TRBV9 and TRBJ1-4, with 7 bases fitting TRBD1. The V segment lost 4 bases and the J segment 5 bases; nucleotides outside the gene matches: 8. This CDR3 has 15 residues. The V gene's germline CDR1 is SGDLS and CDR2 YYNGEE. The CDR3 coding sequence is TGTGCCAGCAGCCCCCGACAGGGCACAAATGAAAAACTGTTTTTT. It encodes CASSPRQGTNEKLFF.

The chain is built from TRBV21-1 and TRBJ1-1. TRBV21-1 represents a pseudogene. The CDR3 is made up of 16 amino acids. The CDR3: CASSKVPWGDNTEAFF. In DNA, the CDR3 is TGTGCCAGCAGCAAAGTGCCGTGGGGGGATAACACTGAAGCTTTCTTT.

This clone has ten or more counts. The rearrangement uses TRBV4-2 and TRBJ2-5; possibly TRBD2 for D (7 bases). Germline V CDR1 and CDR2: LGHNA, YNFKEQ. The CDR3 runs to 18 residues. V lost 1 base, J lost 3 bases, and 21 bases lay in between. The CDR3 bases are TGTGCCAGCAGCCAAGTTCTTTTGGGAGGGGGACACGAAGAGACCCAGTACTTC. Its translation is CASSQVLLGGGHEETQYF.

This chain links TRBV27 with TRBJ1-2; possible D gene TRBD1, 6 bases. CDR3 length: 14 residues. In germline, CDR1 is MNHEY, CDR2 SMNVEV (reference sequence). V lost 6 bases and J lost 5, with 16 bases in between. Here the CDR3 DNA reads TGTGCCAGCAGCCCTACAGGGATGGGGTATGGCTACACCTTC. Its translation: CASSPTGMGYGYTF.

The rearrangement uses TRBV6-5 and TRBJ1-3; D may be TRBD1 (6 bases). In germline, CDR1 is MNHEY, CDR2 SVGAGI. The CDR3 contains 14 residues. CDR3 DNA: TGTGTCTCCACCGGGGGGCAGGCTGGAAACACCATATATTTT. It is translated as CVSTGGQAGNTIYF.

The rearrangement links TRBV7-9 to TRBJ2-3; 9 bases align to TRBD1. Germline CDR1 SEHNR, CDR2 FQNEAQ (reference sequence). The CDR3 is 16 residues long. Losses at the gene ends were 6 bases for V and 4 bases for J; bases not matched to a gene: 11. The CDR3 here is CASRPRTGEDSDTQYF. The DNA for the CDR3 is TGTGCCAGCAGACCACGGACAGGGGAAGATTCAGATACGCAGTATTTT.

This clone was detected once. The J gene is TRBJ1-3, the V gene TRBV30; D unresolved. The ends were cut back, 4 bases at V and 2 bases at J, with 6 bases in the middle. The CDR3 has 12 amino acids. Germline V gene data show CDR1 as GTSNPN and CDR2 as SVGIG (reference sequence). The CDR3 reads CAWTGAGNTIYF. The CDR3 DNA reads as TGTGCCTGGACGGGAGCTGGAAACACCATATATTTT.

V usage is TRBV7-9 and J usage is TRBJ1-2; 8 nucleotides line up with TRBD1. Per germline, CDR1 SEHNR and CDR2 FQNEAQ (reference sequence). V was clipped by 5 bases and J by 7 bases; unmatched bases: 15. The CDR3 runs to 16 residues. Here the CDR3 DNA reads TGTGCCAGCAGCCCCCGGACAGGGAGGCGTGTTGGTGGCTACACCTTC. This translates into CASSPRTGRRVGGYTF.

This clone was recorded only once. This chain uses TRBV29-1 with TRBJ2-7, with TRBD2 as a possible D gene (5 bases). This CDR3 contains 12 residues. Trimming shortened V by 3 bases and J by 7 bases, and 13 bases separated the two germline ends. The germline V gene has CDR1 SQVTM and CDR2 ANQGSEA. CDR3 bases: TGCAGCGTTGAGGACGGACTTAATGAGCAGTACTTC. Translation: CSVEDGLNEQYF.